A selection of T cell receptor beta chains follows, all from one sample in a study of blood T cell repertoires in COVID-19. TCRdb's table, derived via immunoSEQ multiplex PCR, lists solely in-frame clones and lacks some. The sample has some 120,000 clones, 75% to 90% seen once. The sample consisted of PBMCs or T cells enriched from blood (not recorded which). The receptors stem from a man aged 25 to 40 who had recovered from COVID-19. The CDR3 runs from the conserved cysteine through the conserved F or W. The D gene is left open where the match is weak. Some rows mark clone size as missing; the rest say once, few, many or name a class of expanded clone.

.,TRBV5-1,TRBD1,TRBJ1-1,15,TGCGCCAGCAGCCGGACAGGGGGATGGGACACTGAAGCTTTCTTT,CASSRTGGWDTEAFF
.,TRBV19,.,TRBJ2-2,16,TGTGCCAGTAGTATTCGGGGGACCGACATCCCCGGGGAGCTGTTTTTT,CASSIRGTDIPGELFF
.,TRBV5-5,.,TRBJ1-3,14,TGTGCCAGCAGCCGCGGGGGCTCTGGAAACACCATATATTTT,CASSRGGSGNTIYF
.,TRBV3-1/TRBV3-2,.,TRBJ2-3,13,TGTGCCAGTATAGCGGATGGCACAGATACGCAGTATTTT,CASIADGTDTQYF
.,TRBV5-1,.,TRBJ2-1,15,TGCGCCAGCAGCAGGCTCAGAATGGAGTACAATGAGCAGTTCTTC,CASSRLRMEYNEQFF
.,TRBV27,.,TRBJ1-5,15,TGTGCCAGCAGTTTTAGGCGCGGGGAGGATCAGCCCCAGCATTTT,CASSFRRGEDQPQHF
.,TRBV24-1,.,TRBJ1-2,13,TGTGCCACCAGTGACAGGGATAGTGATGGCTACACCTTC,CATSDRDSDGYTF
.,TRBV5-1,TRBD2,TRBJ2-2,16,TGCGCCAGCAGCTTGGAGGCGGGAGGGAACACCGGGGAGCTGTTTTTT,CASSLEAGGNTGELFF
once,TRBV18,TRBD2,TRBJ2-1,18,TGTGCCAGCTCACCACTAGGTGGTGAGCGGGGTTACTACAATGAGCAGTTCTTC,CASSPLGGERGYYNEQFF
few,TRBV10-1,TRBD1,TRBJ1-4,15,TGCGCCAGCAGTGAGGGGACAGGGAACACGGAAAAACTGTTTTTT,CASSEGTGNTEKLFF
.,TRBV9,TRBD1,TRBJ1-1,16,TGTGCCAGCAGCGTAGATCAGGGGGCGAGATTAACTGAAGCTTTCTTT,CASSVDQGARLTEAFF
.,TRBV5-4,.,TRBJ1-1,16,TGTGCCAGCAGCTTGGTTACGGGGGGACCGAACACTGAAGCTTTCTTT,CASSLVTGGPNTEAFF
.,TRBV5-1,.,TRBJ1-1,13,TGCGCCAGCAGCTTGGGGCCGGGCACTGAAGCTTTCTTT,CASSLGPGTEAFF
.,TRBV2,.,TRBJ1-1,13,TGTGCCAGCAGCGTTACAGGGTTTATTGAAGCTTTCTTT,CASSVTGFIEAFF
.,TRBV7-8,.,TRBJ2-1,14,TGTGCCAGCAGCTTATACAGCTCCTACAATGAGCAGTTCTTC,CASSLYSSYNEQFF
.,TRBV14,.,TRBJ2-1,13,TGTGCCAGCAGCCAAGATTTCCGGGAACTAAAGTTCTTC,CASSQDFRELKFF
.,TRBV7-3,.,TRBJ2-7,17,TGTGTCAGCAGCTTAGTTCGAAGGGCTAGCGAAAACTACGAGCAGTACTTC,CVSSLVRRASENYEQYF
.,TRBV27,.,TRBJ1-1,14,TGTGCCAGCAGTCCCTTGGGGCCGAACACTGAAGCTTTCTTT,CASSPLGPNTEAFF
.,TRBV2,.,TRBJ1-4,13,TGTGCCAGCATATCCGCGGGATCTGAAAAACTGTTTTTT,CASISAGSEKLFF
.,TRBV30,TRBD2,TRBJ2-3,16,TGTGCCAGATTAGGGACTAGCGGGAGAGATACAGATACGCAGTATTTT,CARLGTSGRDTDTQYF
.,TRBV4-1,.,TRBJ1-5,15,TGCGCCAGCAGCCAATGGGGGGAGGGCAATCAGCCCCAGCATTTT,CASSQWGEGNQPQHF
.,TRBV5-1,TRBD2,TRBJ2-3,16,TGCGCCAGCAGCGGGGGACTAGCGGGGGCCACAGATACGCAGTATTTT,CASSGGLAGATDTQYF
.,TRBV19,.,TRBJ2-2,14,TGTGCCAGTAGTCTCCTCGGGATCACCGGGGAGCTGTTTTTT,CASSLLGITGELFF
.,TRBV5-4,.,TRBJ1-2,15,TGTGCCAGCAGCGCCTCCCCGGCGGGGGACTATGGCTACACCTTC,CASSASPAGDYGYTF
.,TRBV15,TRBD2,TRBJ2-1,15,TGTGCCACCAGCAGCCCGCCTAGCGGCGACAATGAGCAGTTCTTC,CATSSPPSGDNEQFF
.,TRBV10-3,.,TRBJ2-3,14,TGTGCCATCAGTGGATCCGAGCGAGGAGATACGCAGTATTTT,CAISGSERGDTQYF
.,TRBV2,.,TRBJ1-6,14,TGTGCCAGCAGTGCGACGGAAAGCGGTTCACCCCTCCACTTT,CASSATESGSPLHF